This T cell receptor (beta chain) was recovered during a study of blood T cell repertoires in COVID-19. Looking at the study overall: From T cells, B-cell-depleted T cells, or PBMCs came the material, which was cDNA or gDNA.

V lost 0 bases and J 3 bases, leaving 11 bases between the germline ends. CDR1 is MNHEY and CDR2 is SVGAGI in the germline V gene. This CDR3 has 15 amino acids. Sequencing was performed with immunoSEQ multiplex PCR; in TCRdb, only in-frame clones are kept and a portion is missing. The repertoire has around 190,000 clones, roughly 86% of them found once; the top ten carry around 1.5%. The chain employs TRBV6-5 and TRBJ1-2; D call uncertain. This clonotype originated in a man between 18 and 35 years old with active or convalescent COVID-19. Sample: peripheral blood. This CDR3 is CASSYSGSNDYGYTF. In nucleotides, the CDR3 is TGTGCCAGCAGTTACTCGGGCAGTAATGACTATGGCTACACCTTC.